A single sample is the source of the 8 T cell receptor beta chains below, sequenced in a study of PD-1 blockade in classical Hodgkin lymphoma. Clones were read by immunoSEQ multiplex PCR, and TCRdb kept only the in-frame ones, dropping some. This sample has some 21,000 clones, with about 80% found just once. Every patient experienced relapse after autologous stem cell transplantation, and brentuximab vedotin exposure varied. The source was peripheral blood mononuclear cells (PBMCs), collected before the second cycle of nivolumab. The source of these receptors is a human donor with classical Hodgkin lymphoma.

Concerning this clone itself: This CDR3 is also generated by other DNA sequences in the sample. This CDR3 is CASSQDSRPRRGYTF. The CDR3 nucleotides read TGCGCCAGCAGCCAAGATTCCCGGCCCAGGAGGGGCTACACCTTC. V is TRBV4-1 and J is TRBJ1-2, with D uncertain. V was cut by 0 bases and J by 8 bases, with 16 bases left in between. The germline V gene encodes CDR1 MGHRA and CDR2 YSYEKL. This CDR3 is built from 15 residues.

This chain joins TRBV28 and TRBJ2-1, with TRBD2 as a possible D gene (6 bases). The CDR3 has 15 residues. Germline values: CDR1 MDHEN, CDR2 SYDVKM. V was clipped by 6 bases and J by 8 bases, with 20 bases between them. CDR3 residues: CASRDFRPGVYEQFF. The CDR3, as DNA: TGTGCCAGCAGGGATTTTAGGCCGGGGGTGTATGAGCAGTTCTTC. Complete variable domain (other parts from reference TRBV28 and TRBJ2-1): DVKVTQSSRYLVKRTGEKVFLECVQDMDHENMFWYRQDPGLGLRLIYFSYDVKMKEKGDIPEGYSVSREKKERFSLILESASTNQTSMYLCASRDFRPGVYEQFFGPGTRLTVL.

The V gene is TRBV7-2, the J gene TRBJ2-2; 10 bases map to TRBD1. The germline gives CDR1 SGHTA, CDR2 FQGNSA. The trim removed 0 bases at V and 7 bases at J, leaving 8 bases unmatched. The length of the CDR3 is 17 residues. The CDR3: CASSLAAGTGVIGELFF. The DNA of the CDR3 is TGTGCCAGCAGCTTAGCGGCAGGGACAGGGGTTATCGGGGAGCTGTTTTTT. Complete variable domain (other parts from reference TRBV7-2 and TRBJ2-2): GAGVSQSPSNKVTEKGKDVELRCDPISGHTALYWYRQSLGQGLEFLIYFQGNSAPDKSGLPSDRFSAERTGGSVSTLTIQRTQQEDSAVYLCASSLAAGTGVIGELFFGEGSRLTVL.

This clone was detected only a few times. As DNA, the CDR3 is TGTGCCAGCAGTTTAGAGGGCTATAATTCACCCCTCCACTTT. Its protein product is CASSLEGYNSPLHF. The rearrangement links TRBV27 to TRBJ1-6; D gene unclear. Germline V gives CDR1 MNHEY, CDR2 SMNVEV (reference sequence). V lost 2 bases and J lost 3, with 5 bases in between. The CDR3 has 14 residues.

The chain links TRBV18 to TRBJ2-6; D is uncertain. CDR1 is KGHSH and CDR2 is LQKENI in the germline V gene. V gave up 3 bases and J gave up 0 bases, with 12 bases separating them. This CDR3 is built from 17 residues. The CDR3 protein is CASSPDLLSSGANVLTF. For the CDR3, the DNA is TGTGCCAGCTCACCTGACCTTCTCAGCTCTGGGGCCAACGTCCTGACTTTC.

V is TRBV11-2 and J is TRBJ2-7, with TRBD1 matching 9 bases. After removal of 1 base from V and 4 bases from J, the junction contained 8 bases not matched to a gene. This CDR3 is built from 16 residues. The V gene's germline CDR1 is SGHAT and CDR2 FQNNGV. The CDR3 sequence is CASSLGGTGPGYEQYV. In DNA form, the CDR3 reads TGTGCCAGCAGCTTAGGGGGGACAGGGCCCGGGTACGAGCAGTACGTC.

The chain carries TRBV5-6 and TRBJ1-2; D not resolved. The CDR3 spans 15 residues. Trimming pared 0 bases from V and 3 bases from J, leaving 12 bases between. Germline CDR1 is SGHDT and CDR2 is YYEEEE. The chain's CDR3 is CASSLVKGDDYGYTF. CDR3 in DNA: TGTGCCAGCAGCTTGGTTAAGGGTGACGACTATGGCTACACCTTC.

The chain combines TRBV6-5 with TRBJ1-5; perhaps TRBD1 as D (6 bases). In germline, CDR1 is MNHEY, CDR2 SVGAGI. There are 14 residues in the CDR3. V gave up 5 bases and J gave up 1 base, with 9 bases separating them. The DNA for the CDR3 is TGTGCCAGCAGTCACGGACAGAGCAATCAGCCCCAGCATTTT. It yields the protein CASSHGQSNQPQHF.